A selection of T cell receptor beta chains follows, all from one sample in a study of early T cells in non-severe SARS-CoV-2 infection. A single record per CDR3 protein comes from TCRdb applying MiXCR to the 5' RACE reads. The sample yields tens of thousands of distinct CDR3 sequences, roughly 5.7% seen once. The sequenced sample was whole blood. The receptors come from an adult who was a healthcare worker with PCR-confirmed SARS-CoV-2 infection or an uninfected control (not recorded which). CDR3s include the opening cysteine and the closing phenylalanine or tryptophan. Expanded clones get a size class; other rows say once, few or many, or leave the size out.

>few|TRBJ1-6|TRBV20-1
CSAAVEGRNNSPLHF
>few|TRBJ2-7|TRBV7-2
CASSSDTYSYEQYF
>medium-sized|TRBJ1-6|TRBV6-1
CASSPSALPNSPLHF
>many|TRBJ2-5|TRBV20-1
CSARDALAVQETQYF
>many|TRBJ2-7|TRBV11-2
CASSLELIAYEQYF
>few|TRBJ2-5|TRBV7-2
CASSSWTDQETQYF
>.|TRBJ2-7|TRBV20-1
CSARVSGPPRAYEQYF
>many|TRBJ2-7|TRBV19
CASSLQAGGPYEQYF
>many|TRBJ1-3|TRBV10-2
CASRPPTGRGNTIYF
>many|TRBJ1-1|TRBV7-2
CASSLYRGNTEAFF
>many|TRBJ2-5|TRBV28
CASTRGMLETQYF
>many|TRBJ2-3|TRBV5-1
CASSLGLGRARSTDTQYF
>many|TRBJ2-3|TRBV15
CATSRVNPTDTQYF
>many|TRBJ1-2|TRBV19
CASSEQGRANYGYTF
>many|TRBJ1-5|TRBV6-1
CASREHGQPQHF
>few|TRBJ2-7|TRBV7-6
CASSLGGRDRSYEQYF
>many|TRBJ2-5|TRBV20-1
CSAMGRDSGWETQYF
>many|TRBJ2-7|TRBV27
CATRGSRSAPRGEQYF
>many|TRBJ2-7|TRBV2
CASGGASLSYEQYF
>few|TRBJ2-7|TRBV2
CASIVDIGGSEQYF
>.|TRBJ2-1|TRBV20-1
CSASVPSGNEQFF
>many|TRBJ2-1|TRBV11-2
CASSFARSSYNEQFF
>many|TRBJ2-1|TRBV11-2
CASSPGLASDEQFF
>.|TRBJ2-2|TRBV19
CASTGDRGWRTGELFF
>many|TRBJ2-5|TRBV7-6
CASSLGGSETQYF
>.|TRBJ2-2|TRBV12-3/TRBV12-4
CASNPNTGELFF
>many|TRBJ1-4|TRBV7-2
CASSSGPSRNEKLFF
>.|TRBJ1-6|TRBV5-1
CASSLGASGSAPNSPLHF